A selection of T cell receptor beta chains follows, all from one sample in a study. MiXCR, applied by TCRdb to the 5' RACE reads, yields one record per CDR3 protein. The table records 53,000 or so distinct CDR3 sequences, approximately 23% of them present only once. Sequencing was done on a sample of tumor-infiltrating naive CD4+ T cells sorted from the breast tumor. The receptors stem from a female donor with breast cancer. Both conserved end residues are part of each CDR3. Fields, in order: J gene, clone size, D gene, V gene, CDR3 protein, CDR3 DNA. The D gene is left open where the match is weak. Some rows have no size entry. The others give once, few or many, or a class for an expanded clone.

TRBJ2-3	few	TRBD2	TRBV24-1	CATSDTTSDTQYF	TGTGCCACCAGTGACACGACTAGCGATACGCAGTATTTT
TRBJ2-3	few	TRBD2	TRBV4-1	CASSPMGGLAGTDTQYF	TGCGCCAGCAGCCCTATGGGGGGACTAGCGGGCACAGATACGCAGTATTTT
TRBJ2-5	NA	NA	TRBV20-1	CSARTGGRETQYF	TGCAGTGCTAGGACAGGTGGTCGGGAGACCCAGTACTTC
TRBJ1-5	few	NA	TRBV7-9	CASSTEVPPQHF	TGTGCCAGCAGCACGGAGGTTCCGCCCCAGCATTTT
TRBJ2-3	many	TRBD2	TRBV10-3	CAIRGTSGRADTQYF	TGTGCCATCAGGGGGACTAGCGGGAGGGCAGATACGCAGTATTTT
TRBJ2-2	NA	NA	TRBV19	CASRTLDGNTGELFF	TGTGCCAGTAGAACCCTCGACGGGAACACCGGGGAGCTGTTTTTT
TRBJ2-7	many	TRBD1	TRBV12-3/TRBV12-4	CASSRDSGVGQYF	TGTGCCAGCAGTAGGGACAGCGGCGTGGGGCAGTACTTC
TRBJ1-5	few	NA	TRBV20-1	CSARVGGWGPQHF	TGCAGTGCTAGAGTGGGGGGCTGGGGGCCCCAGCATTTT
TRBJ2-6	few	NA	TRBV7-2	CASSEDGRRVLTF	TGTGCCAGCAGCGAAGACGGTCGGCGGGTCCTGACTTTC
TRBJ2-1	NA	NA	TRBV7-2	CASSLGTDSYNEQFF	TGTGCCAGCAGCTTAGGCACTGACTCCTACAATGAGCAGTTCTTC
TRBJ2-3	NA	NA	TRBV9	CASSLSIGRNADTQYF	TGTGCCAGCAGTCTAAGTATTGGGAGGAATGCAGATACGCAGTATTTT
TRBJ2-3	once	NA	TRBV20-1	CSARAPSLRNTQYF	TGCAGTGCTAGAGCCCCCTCCCTTCGTAATACGCAGTATTTT
TRBJ2-6	NA	TRBD1	TRBV5-4	CASSLRDRASGANVLTF	TGTGCCAGCAGCTTAAGAGACAGGGCCTCTGGGGCCAACGTCCTGACTTTC
TRBJ2-1	NA	NA	TRBV9	CASSYGNNEQFF	TGTGCCAGCAGCTACGGTAACAATGAGCAGTTCTTC
TRBJ2-1	NA	TRBD2	TRBV7-2	CASSLSAKSGSSYNEQFF	TGTGCCAGCAGCTTATCGGCTAAGAGCGGGAGCTCCTACAATGAGCAGTTCTTC
TRBJ2-5	NA	NA	TRBV4-3	CASSPEHRVGETQYF	TGCGCCAGCAGCCCGGAACACAGGGTAGGAGAGACCCAGTACTTC